The 30 T cell receptor beta chains below were found in one sample sequenced in a study of tumor-infiltrating lymphocytes in primary liver carcinoma. Total RNA and DNA came together from roughly 20-30 mg of bulk tissue without cell sorting. Constant-region priming of roughly 490 ng total RNA yielded TCR beta cDNA. Generation of the TCR beta libraries relied on three nested multiplex PCR rounds using slightly modified ARM-PCR. Two initial PCR rounds of around 9 cycles each paired TRBV1-TRBV30 forward primers with a C-beta reverse primer. Each CDR3 protein is one row after TCRdb ran MiXCR on the multiplex PCR reads. The repertoire holds about 21,000 distinct CDR3 sequences, 75% to 80% seen once, with approximately 40% in the top ten. Sequencing was done on a sample of liver tumor tissue from sampling region 1. Subset described: tumor region T1, superior pole. These receptors came from a woman in her twenties or thirties with primary liver carcinoma and hepatitis B virus infection.

For the CDR3, the DNA is TGCGCCAGCAGCCAGTCGATCTGGCTGGGTGGTCCCTACGATACGCAGTATTTT. This encodes CASSQSIWLGGPYDTQYF. The genes are TRBV4-3 and TRBJ2-3; D is uncertain. Per the germline V gene, CDR1 is LGHNA and CDR2 is YSLEER. CDR3 length equals 18 residues. With 3 bases removed from V and 6 bases from J, the gap between germline ends came to 25 bases.

The V gene is TRBV12-3 or TRBV12-4, the J gene TRBJ2-5, with D unresolved. TRBJ2-1 matches the DNA end more closely, so the J call is doubtful. This CDR3 contains 16 residues. CDR3 DNA sequence: TGTGCCAGCAGTTTAAGCCCATGGGGATCGGTGGAGACCCAGTTCTTC. Protein product: CASSLSPWGSVETQFF.

Remarks on this clonotype: The CDR3 does not end in the conserved phenylalanine or tryptophan, so this is likely a read error. This chain joins TRBV29-1 and TRBJ2-2, with D possibly being TRBD2 (6 bases). The germline CDR1 and CDR2 sequences are SQVTM and ANQGSEA. This CDR3 has 14 amino acids. CDR3 in amino acids: CSVPAGGNTGELFL. CDR3 DNA sequence: TGCAGTGTTCCAGCCGGCGGGAACACCGGGGAACTGTTTCTT.

The V gene is TRBV30, the J gene TRBJ2-3; D not certain. The CDR3 runs to 13 residues. Trimming left V 0 bases short and J 9 bases short, with 13 bases between. Germline lookup yields CDR1 GTSNPN and CDR2 SVGIG (reference sequence). The CDR3 region has the DNA TGTGCCTGGAGTGTACATGGTCTGGACACGCAGTATTTT. Translation: CAWSVHGLDTQYF.

With regard to this clonotype: A junction boundary mismatches the germline segment, possibly from a read error. The chain has TRBV4-2 and TRBJ2-7; no reliable D call. The CDR3 covers 13 residues. Germline CDR1 LGHNA, CDR2 YNFKEQ. This chain's CDR3 is CASGQPSHYEQYF. The CDR3 nucleotides are TGTGCCAGCGGCCAACCTAGTCACTACGAACAGTACTTC.

This clonotype showed up many times. The V call is TRBV28, the J call TRBJ2-7, with a weak D call TRBD1 (6 bases). The CDR3 length is 15 residues. V lost 5 bases to trimming and J lost 0 bases, with 14 bases between them. Germline CDR1 MDHEN, CDR2 SYDVKM. The CDR3 loop is CASSPYRVHSYEQYF. The CDR3, as DNA: TGTGCCAGCAGTCCGTACAGGGTCCACTCCTACGAGCAGTACTTC.

As for this clonotype: Because it lacks the conserved phenylalanine or tryptophan at the end, this CDR3 is likely a read error. This chain connects TRBV6-1 to TRBJ1-5; no clear D. This CDR3 has 16 residues. CDR1 MNHNS and CDR2 SASEGT come from the germline V gene. The CDR3 DNA follows: TGTGCCAGTAGTGAAGAAAAGCCGAGTGGCAATCAGGCCCAGCATTAT. Protein sequence: CASSEEKPSGNQAQHY.

In regard to this clonotype: Lacking the conserved final phenylalanine or tryptophan, this CDR3 likely reflects a read error. This chain joins TRBV4-3 and TRBJ2-1; D gene uncertain. The CDR3 is 14 residues long. In germline, CDR1 is LGHNA, CDR2 YSLEER. The DNA of the CDR3 is TGTGCCAGCAGCCACACAGATTTGGTCAATGAGCAGTTCTTA. This encodes CASSHTDLVNEQFL.

With regard to this clonotype: Compared with germline, one end of the junction differs, possibly owing to a read error. The chain employs TRBV12-5 and TRBJ2-5, with D possibly being TRBD2 (6 bases). CDR3 length: 17 amino acids. CDR1 is LGHNT, CDR2 FRNRAP, per germline. The CDR3 here is CVSGLVGRRFHQETQYF. As DNA, the CDR3 is TGTGTTAGTGGTTTGGTGGGGAGGAGGTTCCACCAAGAGACCCAGTATTTC.

The rearrangement links TRBV12-3 or TRBV12-4 to TRBJ2-2; 7 bases agree with TRBD2. The CDR3 contains 19 residues. Trimming at V came to 10 bases and at J to 0 bases, leaving 20 bases not matched to a gene. The CDR3 sequence is CANSPLGLVSFPNTGELFF. The CDR3 DNA reads TGTGCCAATAGCCCACTCGGACTAGTGAGCTTCCCGAACACCGGGGAGCTGTTTTTT.

The gene calls are TRBV6-6 and TRBJ2-3, with a tentative D call TRBD1 (5 bases). The CDR3 runs to 17 residues. V lost 4 bases, J lost 15 bases, and 32 bases lay in between. The germline V gene encodes CDR1 MNHNY and CDR2 SVGAGI (reference sequence). CDR3 bases: TGTGCCAGCAGTTCCACCTTAGACCGGGTAGGCCAGATGGGGCATTATTTT. Translated: CASSSTLDRVGQMGHYF.

With regard to this clonotype: The junction departs from the called germline gene at one end, perhaps through a read error. The chain carries TRBV5-1 and TRBJ2-2, with 7 bases aligning to TRBD1. Germline CDR1 SGHRS, CDR2 YFSETQ. The CDR3 is 17 residues long. CDR3 sequence reads: CSSSLGHRDRAAGELFF. In DNA form, the CDR3 reads TGCTCCAGCAGCTTGGGTCACCGGGACAGAGCGGCCGGGGAGCTGTTTTTT.

This clonotype was recorded at least ten times. This sequence joins TRBV7-9 and TRBJ1-2, with D perhaps matching TRBD1 (5 bases). Germline loops: CDR1 SEHNR, CDR2 FQNEAQ (reference sequence). Trimming left V 3 bases short and J 4 bases short, with 24 bases between. The CDR3 contains 18 residues. The CDR3 bases are TGTGCCAGCAGCTTGTCCGAAACGACCAGGGAACTCTCCTATGGCTACACCTTC. Residues: CASSLSETTRELSYGYTF.

In this sample, this clonotype turned up a few times. Its ends do not fully match the called genes, so a read error is possible. CDR3 in DNA: TGTACCAGCGGCTTAGTGGCCTACGAGCAGTACTTC. Its protein product is CTSGLVAYEQYF. The chain employs TRBV7-8 and TRBJ2-7; maybe TRBD2 (5 bases). Germline CDR1 and CDR2: SGHVS and FQNEAQ. This CDR3 is built from 12 residues.

As concerns this clonotype: One end of the junction is discordant with germline, which a read error may explain. The V gene is TRBV11-2, the J gene TRBJ2-1; 7 bases are shared with TRBD2. Germline assignment: CDR1 SGHAT and CDR2 FQNNGV. CDR3 size: 14 residues. The CDR3, as DNA: TGTGCCAACAGCCTCGGGGGGACGTGGAATAAGCAGTTCTTC. It specifies CANSLGGTWNKQFF.

Only a few counts were recorded for this clonotype. The V call is TRBV5-6, the J call TRBJ2-2; D perhaps matches TRBD1 (5 bases). CDR1 SGHDT and CDR2 YYEEEE come from the germline V gene. This CDR3 comprises 16 residues. Between the trimmed V and J ends, which lost 4 bases and 7 bases, there was a span of 20 bases. The CDR3 region is CASSTPQADYIGELFF. The CDR3 DNA is TGTGCCAGCAGCACCCCACAGGCAGATTACATCGGGGAGCTGTTTTTT.

As to this clonotype: One end of the junction fails to match germline, which may point to a read error. V is TRBV4-3 and J is TRBJ2-1; D uncertain. The CDR3 totals 14 residues. Looked up from germline, CDR1 is LGHNA and CDR2 is YSLEER. Here the CDR3 reads CASSRTVLVNEHFF. The CDR3 DNA follows: TGCGCCAGCAGCCGCACAGTGTTGGTCAATGAGCACTTCTTC.

The rearrangement uses TRBV11-2 and TRBJ2-7; D may be TRBD2 (7 bases). V shed 5 bases and J shed 2 bases, with 22 bases lying between them. This CDR3 is 17 amino acids long. Per the germline V gene, CDR1 is SGHAT and CDR2 is FQNNGV. This CDR3 reads CASSPGGWLGDTYEQYF. CDR3 DNA sequence: TGTGCCAGCAGCCCCGGGGGGTGGTTGGGGGACACCTACGAGCAGTACTTC.

This chain uses TRBV4-3 with TRBJ2-3; D may match TRBD1 or TRBD2 (5 bases each). The V and J ends lost 1 base and 2 bases respectively, with 7 bases between them. Germline CDR1 LGHNA, CDR2 YSLEER. There are 14 residues in the CDR3. The CDR3 DNA follows: TGCGCCAGCAGCCAAGGGGGGTTCACAGATACGCAGTATTTT. This codes for CASSQGGFTDTQYF.

Notes on this clonotype: At one of its ends the junction is not consistent with the germline gene, which may arise from a read error. The chain couples TRBV4-1 to TRBJ2-1; TRBD1 matches 7 bases. This CDR3 region has 13 residues. Per germline, CDR1 MGHRA and CDR2 YSYEKL. Here the CDR3 reads CAGRPTGVDEQFF. CDR3 in DNA: TGCGCCGGCAGACCTACAGGGGTCGATGAGCAGTTCTTC.

The chain combines TRBV20-1 with TRBJ2-1; TRBD2 agrees at 11 bases. Germline V gene sequence: CDR1 DFQATT, CDR2 SNEGSKA (reference sequence). V lost 3 bases, J lost 8 bases, and 18 bases stayed unmatched. CDR3 size: 18 residues. The DNA for the CDR3 is TGCAGTGCTAGGACAGTGAGACTATTAGCGGGAGGGACGTATGAGCAGTTCTTC. Residues: CSARTVRLLAGGTYEQFF.

This chain joins TRBV11-3 and TRBJ2-1; 12 bases align to TRBD2. Losses at the gene ends were 6 bases for V and 8 bases for J; bases not matched to a gene: 8. This CDR3 has 15 amino acids. From germline, CDR1 is SGHNT and CDR2 YENEEA. The chain's CDR3 is CASSRLAGARDEQFF. CDR3 nucleotides: TGTGCCAGCAGTCGACTAGCGGGAGCCAGAGATGAGCAGTTCTTC.

With respect to this clonotype: The junction and the germline gene differ at one end; a read error may be behind it. CDR3: CASSSPERRGGVAQYF. CDR3 nucleotides: TGTGCCAGCAGTTCCCCGGAAAGGAGGGGTGGAGTTGCGCAATATTTT. This chain uses TRBV25-1 with TRBJ2-3; D perhaps matches TRBD2 (6 bases). CDR3 length: 16 amino acids. The germline V gene encodes CDR1 MGHDK and CDR2 SYGVNS.

V gene TRBV28 combines with J gene TRBJ1-5; 8 bases map to TRBD1. J gave up 15 bases and V 11 bases, and 15 bases lay outside the gene matches. Germline CDR1 reads MDHEN; CDR2 reads SYDVKM. CDR3 size: 12 residues. CDR3 DNA: TGTGCCGACAGTGTCTCCGGGACAGGCCGGCATTTT. It is translated as CADSVSGTGRHF.

Turning to this clonotype: The junction departs from the called germline gene at one end, perhaps through a read error. The chain couples TRBV5-6 to TRBJ2-3, with 7 bases matching TRBD1. Germline-derived CDR1 and CDR2 are SGHDT and YYEEEE. The CDR3 runs to 14 residues. CDR3 residues: CVSSLGTGTDTHYF. Here the CDR3 DNA reads TGTGTCAGCAGCTTGGGGACGGGGACAGATACGCACTATTTT.

About this clonotype: As the CDR3 is not closed by the conserved phenylalanine or tryptophan, this likely results from a read error. The chain carries TRBV5-6 and TRBJ1-1, with D tentatively TRBD1 (6 bases). The CDR3 extends over 13 amino acids. The germline gives CDR1 SGHDT, CDR2 YYEEEE. The CDR3: CASSFWGRRGAFL. The CDR3 region has the DNA TGTGCTAGCAGCTTTTGGGGTCGCAGGGGAGCTTTCTTA.

This clonotype was detected a few times. One end of the junction fails to match germline, which may point to a read error. The chain has TRBV5-4 and TRBJ2-3; the D gene could be TRBD1 or TRBD2 (6 bases each). CDR1 and CDR2 (germline): SGHNT, YYREEE (reference sequence). This CDR3 is built from 18 residues. CDR3 DNA sequence: TGTGCCAGCAGTAACCCGGCCGCTAACGGGAGTCGGACAGATACGCAATATTTT. Its protein is CASSNPAANGSRTDTQYF. Together with reference TRBV5-4 and TRBJ2-3, the CDR3 gives the full variable domain: ETGVTQSPTHLIKTRGQQVTLRCSSQSGHNTVSWYQQALGQGPQFIFQYYREEENGRGNFPPRFSGLQFPNYSSELNVNALELDDSALYLCASSNPAANGSRTDTQYFGPGTRLTVL.

As concerns this clonotype: At one boundary the junction diverges from the germline segment, which might be a read error. V gene TRBV24-1 combines with J gene TRBJ2-1; D is possibly TRBD1 (6 bases). CDR3 length equals 13 residues. In germline, CDR1 is KGHDR, CDR2 SFDVKD. In nucleotides, the CDR3 is TGTGCCACACAGGGACATCCCGACAATGAGAAGTCCTTC. Translation gives CATQGHPDNEKSF.

The genes are TRBV5-4 and TRBJ2-7, with 8 bases lining up with TRBD2. This CDR3 has 14 residues. Germline CDR1 SGHNT, CDR2 YYREEE (reference sequence). For the CDR3, the DNA is TGTGGAAGCAGCCCTAACGGGAGGGATGGCGAGCAGTACTTC. This translates into CGSSPNGRDGEQYF.

The chain employs TRBV11-2 and TRBJ2-7; possible D gene TRBD1, 5 bases. The CDR3 covers 14 residues. Trimming took off 4 bases at V and 6 bases at J, with 16 bases between the two ends. Germline CDR1 and CDR2: SGHAT and FQNNGV. CDR3 sequence (DNA): TGTGCCAGCAGCTCCAACCGCAGGGTTCTCGAGCAGTACTTC. This encodes CASSSNRRVLEQYF. Full variable domain (rest looked up from reference TRBV11-2 and TRBJ2-7): EAGVAQSPRYKIIEKRQSVAFWCNPISGHATLYWYQQILGQGPKLLIQFQNNGVVDDSQLPKDRFSAERLKGVDSTLKIQPAKLEDSAVYLCASSSNRRVLEQYFGPGTRLTVT.